The table lists the clone carrying this T cell receptor beta chain with a count of one. Its antigen is not identified. CDR1 is SGHRS, CDR2 YFSETQ, per germline. Deletions cut 3 bases from V and 1 base from J, with 7 bases between. CDR3 size: 13 residues. This sample was taken from a study of cytomegalovirus exposure and HLA in healthy donors. Study-wide findings and caveats: Using the classifier, cytomegalovirus status was reportedly diagnosed with high specificity and sensitivity.

The PCR was carried out with 60 Vbeta primers and 13 Jbeta primers. Assay: immunoSEQ multiplex PCR; the TCRdb copy retains only in-frame clones and omits some. The sample records fewer than 120,000 clones, 70% to 90% being singletons. The TCR originated in a man in his forties or fifties in good health and CMV-seronegative. Sequencing was carried out using PBMCs. V is TRBV5-1 and J is TRBJ1-1; D remains ambiguous. CDR3 in amino acids: CASSSSGNTEAFF. DNA of the CDR3: TGCGCCAGCAGCTCCTCAGGGAACACTGAAGCTTTCTTT.